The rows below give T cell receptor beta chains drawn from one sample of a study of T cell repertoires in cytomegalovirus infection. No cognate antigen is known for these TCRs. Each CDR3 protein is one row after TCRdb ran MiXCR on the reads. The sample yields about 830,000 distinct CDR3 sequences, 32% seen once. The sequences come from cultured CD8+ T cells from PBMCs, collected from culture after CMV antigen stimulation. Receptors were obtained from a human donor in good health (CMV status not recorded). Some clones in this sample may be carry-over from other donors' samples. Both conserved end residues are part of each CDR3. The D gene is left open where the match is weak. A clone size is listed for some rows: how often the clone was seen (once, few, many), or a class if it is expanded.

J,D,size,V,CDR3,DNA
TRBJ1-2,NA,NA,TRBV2,CASSERQSYGYTF,TGTGCCAGCAGTGAAAGGCAGAGCTATGGCTACACCTTC
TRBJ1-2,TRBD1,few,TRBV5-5,CASGTGGYGYTF,TGTGCCAGCGGGACAGGGGGCTATGGCTACACCTTC
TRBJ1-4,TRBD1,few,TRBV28,CASSTNRDRRYLIGEKLFF,TGTGCCAGCAGTACCAACCGGGACAGGCGGTACCTAATAGGTGAAAAACTGTTTTTT
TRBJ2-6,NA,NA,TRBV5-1,CASSLSGGIPSGANVLTF,TGCGCCAGCAGCTTGTCAGGGGGGATTCCTTCTGGGGCCAACGTCCTGACTTTC
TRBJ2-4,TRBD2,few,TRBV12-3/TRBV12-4,CASSRLAGGRDIQYF,TGTGCCAGCAGCCGACTAGCGGGGGGGCGGGACATTCAGTACTTC
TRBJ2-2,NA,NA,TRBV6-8,CASSYEDTGELFF,TGTGCCAGCAGTTACGAGGACACCGGGGAGCTGTTTTTT
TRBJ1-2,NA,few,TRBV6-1,CASIALSYGYTF,TGTGCCAGCATCGCCCTTTCCTATGGCTACACCTTC
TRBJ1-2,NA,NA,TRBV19,CASANGLYYGYTF,TGTGCCAGCGCCAACGGACTGTACTATGGCTACACCTTC
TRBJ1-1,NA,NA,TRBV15,CATSREVGETEAFF,TGTGCCACCAGCAGAGAAGTAGGGGAGACTGAAGCTTTCTTT
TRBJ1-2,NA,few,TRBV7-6,CASSSVSGVYGYTF,TGTGCCAGCAGCTCAGTCTCAGGGGTCTATGGCTACACCTTC
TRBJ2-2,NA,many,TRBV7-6,CASSLWGGRIGELFF,TGTGCCAGCAGCTTATGGGGGGGCCGCATCGGGGAGCTGTTTTTT
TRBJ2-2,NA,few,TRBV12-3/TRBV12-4,CASSFRVPGELFF,TGTGCCAGCAGTTTTCGGGTTCCCGGGGAGCTGTTTTTT
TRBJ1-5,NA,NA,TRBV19,CASSSGFYSNQPQHF,TGTGCCAGTAGCTCAGGGTTCTATAGCAATCAGCCCCAGCATTTT
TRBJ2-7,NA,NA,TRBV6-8,CASSTTGSTYEQYF,TGTGCCAGCAGTACTACAGGGTCCACCTACGAGCAGTACTTC
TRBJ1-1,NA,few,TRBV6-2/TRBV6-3,CASSPPPGFMNTEAFF,TGTGCCAGCAGTCCCCCCCCAGGGTTTATGAACACTGAAGCTTTCTTT
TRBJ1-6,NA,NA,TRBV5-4,CASSLGAQGSPLHF,TGTGCCAGCAGCTTGGGCGCCCAAGGATCACCCCTCCACTTT
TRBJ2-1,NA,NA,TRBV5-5,CAYGGNEQFF,TGTGCCTATGGGGGGAATGAGCAGTTCTTC
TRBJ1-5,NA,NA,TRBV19,CASSIRVSYSNQPQHF,TGTGCCAGTAGTATCCGCGTTTCTTATAGCAATCAGCCCCAGCATTTT
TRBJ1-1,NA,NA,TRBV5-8,CASSLRRGLRTEAFF,TGTGCCAGCAGCTTGAGGAGGGGTCTCCGCACTGAAGCTTTCTTT
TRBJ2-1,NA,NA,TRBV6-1,CASSSSHKGYNEQFF,TGTGCCAGCAGTTCTTCACATAAGGGGTACAATGAGCAGTTCTTC
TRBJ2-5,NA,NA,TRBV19,CASSNGVRRETQYF,TGTGCCAGTAGTAATGGCGTTCGAAGAGAGACCCAGTACTTC
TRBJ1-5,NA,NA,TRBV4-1,CASSQVISSNQPQHF,TGCGCCAGCAGCCAAGTTATTAGTAGCAATCAGCCCCAGCATTTT
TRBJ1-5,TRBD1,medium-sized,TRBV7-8,CASSATQGEPQHF,TGTGCCAGCAGCGCAACACAGGGGGAGCCCCAGCATTTT
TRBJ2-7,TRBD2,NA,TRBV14,CASSQDWGGAGRTYEQYF,TGTGCCAGCAGCCAAGATTGGGGGGGTGCCGGACGTACCTACGAGCAGTACTTC
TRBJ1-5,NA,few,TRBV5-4,CASRRISNQPQHF,TGTGCCAGCAGACGAATTAGCAATCAGCCCCAGCATTTT
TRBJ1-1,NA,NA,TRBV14,CASSQEGHGTEAFF,TGTGCCAGCAGCCAAGAAGGGCATGGCACTGAAGCTTTCTTT
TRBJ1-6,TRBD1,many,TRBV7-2,CASSNPGQNSPLHF,TGTGCCAGCAGCAATCCGGGACAGAATTCACCCCTCCACTTT
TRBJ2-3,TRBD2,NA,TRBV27,CASRITASGRSTDTQYF,TGTGCCAGCAGAATAACAGCTAGCGGGCGGAGCACAGATACGCAGTATTTT
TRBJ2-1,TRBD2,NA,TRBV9,CASSPGTSGASYNEQFF,TGTGCCAGCAGCCCGGGGACTAGCGGAGCCTCCTACAATGAGCAGTTCTTC
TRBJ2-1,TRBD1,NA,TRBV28,CASRSGTGINEQFF,TGTGCCAGCCGTTCCGGGACAGGGATCAATGAGCAGTTCTTC
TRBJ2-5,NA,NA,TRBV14,CASSSVPYQETQYF,TGTGCCAGCAGCTCCGTCCCGTACCAAGAGACCCAGTACTTC
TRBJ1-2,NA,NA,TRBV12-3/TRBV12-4,CASSFSGRGNYGYTF,TGTGCCAGCAGTTTTTCAGGGAGGGGCAACTATGGCTACACCTTC
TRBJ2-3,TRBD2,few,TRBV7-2,CASSRQTSGGPDTQYF,TGTGCCAGCAGCCGCCAGACTAGCGGGGGACCAGATACGCAGTATTTT
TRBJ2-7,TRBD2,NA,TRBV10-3,CAISEFRLAGGRPYEQYF,TGTGCCATCAGTGAGTTCAGACTAGCGGGGGGCCGTCCCTACGAGCAGTACTTC
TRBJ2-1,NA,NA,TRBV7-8,CASSLASSLHNEQFF,TGTGCCAGCAGCTTAGCGAGCTCCCTACACAATGAGCAGTTCTTC
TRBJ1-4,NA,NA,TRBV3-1,CASSTASREANEKLFF,TGTGCCAGCAGCACCGCATCCCGAGAAGCTAATGAAAAACTGTTTTTT
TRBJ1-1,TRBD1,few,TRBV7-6,CAGGTATEAFF,TGTGCCGGTGGGACAGCCACTGAAGCTTTCTTT
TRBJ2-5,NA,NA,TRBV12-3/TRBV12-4,CASSFWGIEETQYF,TGTGCCAGCAGTTTCTGGGGGATTGAGGAGACCCAGTACTTC
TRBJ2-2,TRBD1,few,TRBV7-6,CASSLVVTGGGYTGELFF,TGTGCCAGCAGCTTAGTGGTGACAGGGGGCGGCTACACCGGGGAGCTGTTTTTT
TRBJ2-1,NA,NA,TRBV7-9,CASSLRLEINNEQFF,TGTGCCAGCAGCTTACGACTAGAGATCAACAATGAGCAGTTCTTC
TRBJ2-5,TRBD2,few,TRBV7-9,CASGREGLQETQYF,TGTGCCAGCGGCCGGGAGGGACTCCAAGAGACCCAGTACTTC
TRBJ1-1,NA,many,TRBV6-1,CASSAWAGMNTEAFF,TGTGCCAGCAGTGCCTGGGCGGGGATGAACACTGAAGCTTTCTTT
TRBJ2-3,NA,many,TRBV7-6,CATLGTSPDTQYF,TGTGCCACATTAGGTACTAGTCCAGATACGCAGTATTTT
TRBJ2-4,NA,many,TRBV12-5,CASGLVWWGLAKNIQYF,TGTGCTAGTGGTTTGGTATGGTGGGGACTAGCCAAAAACATTCAGTACTTC
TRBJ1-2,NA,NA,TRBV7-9,CASSPVGGPYGYTF,TGTGCCAGCAGCCCCGTGGGGGGGCCGTATGGCTACACCTTC
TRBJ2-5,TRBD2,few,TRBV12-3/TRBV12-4,CASSLTSGGETQYF,TGTGCCAGCAGCTTGACTAGCGGGGGAGAGACCCAGTACTTC
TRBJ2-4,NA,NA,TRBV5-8,CASSWGQTLAKNIQYF,TGTGCCAGCAGCTGGGGACAAACTCTAGCCAAAAACATTCAGTACTTC
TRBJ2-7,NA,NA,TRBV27,CASSLGRGGLSYEQYF,TGTGCCAGCAGTTTGGGGCGGGGAGGCCTTAGTTACGAGCAGTACTTC